The 8 T cell receptor beta chains in this list originate from one sample, sequenced in a study of T cells after posttransplantation cyclophosphamide. TCRdb keeps only in-frame clones here, not all; method: immunoSEQ multiplex PCR. Among approximately 52,000 clones, about 82% were seen once, and the ten largest hold about 2.8%. Sequencing was carried out using PBMCs. These TCRs come from a man aged 25 to 45 with a blood cancer, CMV-positive, and with a related stem cell donor.

This rearrangement joins TRBV27 to TRBJ1-5; D possibly corresponds to TRBD1 (5 bases). This CDR3 is built from 13 residues. CDR1 is MNHEY and CDR2 is SMNVEV in the germline V gene (reference sequence). V lost 4 bases and J lost 6, with 10 bases in between. In DNA form, the CDR3 reads TGTGCCAGCAGTTCAGGGTTGCGTCAGCCCCAGCATTTT. Amino acid sequence: CASSSGLRQPQHF.

The V call is TRBV28, the J call TRBJ2-7; TRBD2 aligns across 9 bases. CDR3 length: 14 residues. In germline, CDR1 is MDHEN, CDR2 SYDVKM. The junction had 6 bases not matched to a gene; V was cut back by 6 bases and J by 3 bases. The CDR3 bases are TGTGCCAGCAGAGGCGGACTAGCGAGCTACGAGCAGTACTTC. Protein sequence: CASRGGLASYEQYF.

This chain joins TRBV11-2 and TRBJ2-7; 9 bases agree with TRBD1. The CDR3 sequence is 16 residues long. The junction had 8 bases not matched to a gene; V was cut back by 1 base and J by 4 bases. In germline, CDR1 is SGHAT, CDR2 FQNNGV. CDR3 in DNA: TGTGCCAGCAGCTTAGGGGCGACAGGGGGTAGGTACGAGCAGTACTTC. It specifies CASSLGATGGRYEQYF.

This clone was detected a few times. The chain is built from TRBV7-2 and TRBJ1-1; D call uncertain. This CDR3 is built from 12 residues. Per the germline V gene, CDR1 is SGHTA and CDR2 is FQGNSA. Trimming took off 2 bases at V and 4 bases at J, with 5 bases between the two ends. This CDR3 is CASSLLGTEAFF. Here the CDR3 DNA reads TGTGCCAGCAGCTTACTCGGCACTGAAGCTTTCTTT.

The sample holds one count of this clone. V is TRBV7-9 and J is TRBJ2-7; 8 bases match TRBD2. Per the germline V gene, CDR1 is SEHNR and CDR2 is FQNEAQ (reference sequence). With V trimmed by 5 bases and J by 1 base, 4 bases remained unmatched. CDR3 length: 14 amino acids. DNA of the CDR3: TGTGCCAGCAGCCTGACTAGCGCATCCTACGAGCAGTACTTC. It is translated as CASSLTSASYEQYF.

The rearrangement links TRBV7-8 to TRBJ1-1, with 7 bases fitting TRBD1. The germline gives CDR1 SGHVS, CDR2 FQNEAQ. The CDR3 extends over 15 amino acids. J gave up 0 bases and V 5 bases, and 6 bases lay outside the gene matches. CDR3 region: CASSPRTGLNTEAFF. The CDR3 DNA sequence: TGTGCCAGCAGCCCTCGGACAGGTCTGAACACTGAAGCTTTCTTT.

V and J are TRBV19 and TRBJ1-5; 7 nucleotides agree with TRBD1. The germline V gene has CDR1 LNHDA and CDR2 SQIVND (reference sequence). V shed 6 bases, J shed 4 bases, and the junction held 9 bases outside the gene matches. CDR3 length: 15 amino acids. The CDR3 DNA sequence: TGTGCCAGTAGCCGTCACGGGACAGAAAATCAGCCCCAGCATTTT. It translates to CASSRHGTENQPQHF.

This chain joins TRBV28 and TRBJ1-4; 10 bases are a match to TRBD1. The CDR3 loop spans 14 amino acids. Germline CDR1 MDHEN, CDR2 SYDVKM. The V gene end was trimmed by 2 bases and the J gene end by 7 bases; junction bases not matched to a gene: 1. Written as DNA, the CDR3 is TGTGCCAGCAGTTTAGGACAGGGGGTTGAAAAACTGTTTTTT. Its protein product is CASSLGQGVEKLFF.